Each of the 19 T cell receptor beta chains below was sequenced from the same sample in a study of blood T cell repertoires in COVID-19. Only in-frame clones appear in the TCRdb table, and some are missing; sequencing was by immunoSEQ multiplex PCR. Here the sample spans more than 200,000 clones, 70% to 90% being singletons. The sequenced sample was peripheral blood. The receptors shown here come from a woman aged 55-70 years with COVID-19, enrolled during active disease.

V gene TRBV27 combines with J gene TRBJ1-6; D is undetermined. Germline CDR1 MNHEY, CDR2 SMNVEV (reference sequence). V was pared by 6 bases and J by 0 bases, with 12 bases between. CDR3 length equals 16 residues. The CDR3 loop reads CASSPQLSSYNSPLHF. The CDR3 nucleotides read TGTGCCAGCAGCCCCCAGTTAAGCTCCTATAATTCACCCCTCCACTTT.

This chain links TRBV11-2 with TRBJ2-1; D is perhaps TRBD1 (6 bases). Germline lookup yields CDR1 SGHAT and CDR2 FQNNGV. CDR3 length: 15 residues. With 2 bases removed from V and 9 bases from J, the gap between germline ends came to 17 bases. CDR3 sequence: CASSLSGHQGAEQFF. The CDR3 DNA is TGTGCCAGCAGCTTATCGGGACATCAGGGAGCTGAGCAGTTCTTC.

The CDR3 nucleotides are TGTGCCAGCAGTGGCGGCTCCGGAGATACGCAGTATTTT. Its protein product is CASSGGSGDTQYF. The rearrangement joins TRBV6-4 to TRBJ2-3; no clear D gene. The CDR3 loop spans 13 amino acids. Trimming took off 4 bases at V and 5 bases at J, with 10 bases between the two ends. CDR1 is MRHNA, CDR2 SNTAGT, per germline.

The J gene is TRBJ2-1, the V gene TRBV6-5; 10 bases are a match to TRBD1. Germline V gene data show CDR1 as MNHEY and CDR2 as SVGAGI. The ends lost 7 bases at V and 11 bases at J; junction bases unmatched: 5. The CDR3 length is 12 residues. The CDR3 DNA follows: TGTGCCAGCACTGGGGACAGGGGTAAGCAGTTCTTC. Its protein is CASTGDRGKQFF.

The chain links TRBV5-4 to TRBJ2-3; 7 bases agree with TRBD2. The CDR3 has 17 amino acids. V lost 4 bases, J lost 8 bases, and 19 bases stayed unmatched. Germline-derived CDR1 and CDR2 are SGHNT and YYREEE (reference sequence). CDR3 loop: CASSRGVGGVGPLTQYF. The CDR3 DNA reads TGTGCCAGCAGCCGGGGGGTAGGCGGGGTCGGGCCCCTTACGCAGTATTTT.

This clone was picked up one time. The chain is built from TRBV9 and TRBJ1-3; D uncertain. This CDR3 is 15 amino acids long. The germline CDR1 and CDR2 sequences are SGDLS and YYNGEE. V lost 6 bases to trimming and J lost 2 bases, with 15 bases between them. The CDR3 region has the DNA TGTGCCAGCACCCCTTGGAGGTCAGCTGGAAACACCATATATTTT. Translating it yields CASTPWRSAGNTIYF.

This chain links TRBV5-1 with TRBJ2-3, with 7 bases that match TRBD2. The CDR3 totals 15 residues. The V gene's germline CDR1 is SGHRS and CDR2 YFSETQ. The ends lost 4 bases at V and 2 bases at J; junction bases unmatched: 7. CDR3: CASSQRLALTDTQYF. CDR3 nucleotides: TGCGCCAGCAGCCAGAGACTAGCCCTCACAGATACGCAGTATTTT.

The chain has TRBV12-3 or TRBV12-4 and TRBJ1-3; D ambiguous. The ends were cut back, 7 bases at V and 0 bases at J, with 7 bases in the middle. This CDR3 contains 13 residues. The CDR3 loop reads CASTPGSGNTIYF. CDR3 nucleotides: TGTGCCAGCACCCCGGGCTCTGGAAACACCATATATTTT.

The chain recombines TRBV28 with TRBJ1-4, with D perhaps TRBD1 (5 bases). Germline V lookup: CDR1 MDHEN, CDR2 SYDVKM. The CDR3 covers 14 residues. The V gene lost 3 bases and the J gene lost 6 bases, with 11 bases spanning the gap. Here the CDR3 reads CASSFRGGDEKLFF. The CDR3 DNA reads TGTGCCAGCAGTTTCCGGGGGGGTGATGAAAAACTGTTTTTT.

CDR3 sequence (DNA): TGCGCCAGCACCCGGGGGGGGCGGTCCACAGATACGCAGTATTTT. Translated, it gives CASTRGGRSTDTQYF. J is TRBJ2-3 and V is TRBV5-1, with 8 bases matching TRBD2. Trimming removed 6 bases from V and 2 bases from J; junction bases left unmatched: 8. The CDR3 sequence is 15 residues long. The germline V gene encodes CDR1 SGHRS and CDR2 YFSETQ.

J is TRBJ1-3 and V is TRBV5-1; 8 positions agree with TRBD1. After removal of 4 bases from V and 7 bases from J, the junction contained 7 bases not matched to a gene. Germline V CDR1 and CDR2: SGHRS, YFSETQ. This CDR3 has 14 residues. For the CDR3, the DNA is TGCGCCAGCAGCCCCGGACAGGGACGGAACACCATATATTTT. It yields the protein CASSPGQGRNTIYF.

V gene TRBV27 combines with J gene TRBJ2-7; 8 bases are a match to TRBD1. In germline, CDR1 is MNHEY, CDR2 SMNVEV (reference sequence). CDR3 length: 15 amino acids. Losses at the gene ends were 5 bases for V and 2 bases for J; bases not matched to a gene: 8. CDR3 DNA: TGTGCCAGCAGTCGGAGGGGACAGGAGACCTACGAGCAGTACTTC. Translated, it gives CASSRRGQETYEQYF.

The chain joins TRBV10-3 to TRBJ2-1, with 10 bases fitting TRBD2. The CDR3 consists of 14 residues. Germline loops: CDR1 ENHRY, CDR2 SYGVKD. After removal of 4 bases from V and 10 bases from J, the junction contained 7 bases not matched to a gene. The CDR3 reads CAISGLAGAGEQFF. The DNA for the CDR3 is TGTGCCATCAGTGGACTAGCGGGTGCAGGGGAGCAGTTCTTC.

This sequence joins TRBV19 and TRBJ1-1; unclear D gene. Germline V lookup: CDR1 LNHDA, CDR2 SQIVND (reference sequence). This CDR3 has 14 amino acids. The ends were cut back, 0 bases at V and 1 base at J, with 6 bases in the middle. The CDR3 protein is CASSIDHRNTEAFF. DNA for the CDR3: TGTGCCAGTAGTATAGATCACAGGAACACTGAAGCTTTCTTT.

The V call is TRBV7-2, the J call TRBJ2-3; 7 nucleotides line up with TRBD2. The CDR3 sequence is 15 residues long. The V segment lost 7 bases and the J segment 3 bases; nucleotides outside the gene matches: 10. Germline V gene data show CDR1 as SGHTA and CDR2 as FQGNSA. CDR3 sequence: CASTRGGRPTDTQYF. The CDR3 DNA sequence: TGTGCCAGCACCCGGGGAGGGAGGCCGACAGATACGCAGTATTTT.

The rearrangement joins TRBV7-9 to TRBJ1-4; 9 positions match TRBD1. The CDR3 is 15 amino acids. The V segment lost 5 bases and the J segment 6 bases; nucleotides outside the gene matches: 7. The germline V gene has CDR1 SEHNR and CDR2 FQNEAQ (reference sequence). The CDR3 bases are TGTGCCAGCAGCCCGGGACAGGGCCGACATGAAAAACTGTTTTTT. Translation gives CASSPGQGRHEKLFF.

V gene TRBV30 combines with J gene TRBJ2-7; 8 positions match TRBD2. The CDR3 consists of 13 residues. After removal of 4 bases from V and 7 bases from J, the junction contained 9 bases not matched to a gene. In germline, CDR1 is GTSNPN, CDR2 SVGIG (reference sequence). The CDR3 nucleotides read TGTGCCTGGAACTCGCGGGAGGATCGGGAGCAGTACTTC. It specifies CAWNSREDREQYF. The full variable domain, completed using reference TRBV30 and TRBJ2-7, is SQTIHQWPATLVQPVGSPLSLECTVEGTSNPNLYWYRQAAGRGLQLLFYSVGIGQISSEVPQNLSASRPQDRQFILSSKKLLLSDSGFYLCAWNSREDREQYFGPGTRLTVT.

This chain connects TRBV12-5 to TRBJ1-1; D possibly corresponds to TRBD1 (5 bases). V was trimmed by 4 bases and J by 5 bases, leaving 11 bases between them. Germline-derived CDR1 and CDR2 are LGHNT and FRNRAP. CDR3 length: 13 amino acids. This CDR3 is CASGYREGTEAFF. CDR3 nucleotide sequence: TGTGCTAGTGGTTACCGGGAGGGGACTGAAGCTTTCTTT.

Concerning this clone itself: Other DNA sequences from this sample encode an identical CDR3 as well. The rearrangement joins TRBV5-1 to TRBJ1-4, with 7 bases matching TRBD1. CDR3 length: 14 amino acids. Trimming at V came to 2 bases and at J to 3 bases, leaving 1 base not matched to a gene. Germline assignment: CDR1 SGHRS and CDR2 YFSETQ. CDR3 sequence: CASSFQGANEKLFF. The CDR3 DNA reads TGCGCCAGCAGCTTTCAGGGGGCTAATGAAAAACTGTTTTTT.